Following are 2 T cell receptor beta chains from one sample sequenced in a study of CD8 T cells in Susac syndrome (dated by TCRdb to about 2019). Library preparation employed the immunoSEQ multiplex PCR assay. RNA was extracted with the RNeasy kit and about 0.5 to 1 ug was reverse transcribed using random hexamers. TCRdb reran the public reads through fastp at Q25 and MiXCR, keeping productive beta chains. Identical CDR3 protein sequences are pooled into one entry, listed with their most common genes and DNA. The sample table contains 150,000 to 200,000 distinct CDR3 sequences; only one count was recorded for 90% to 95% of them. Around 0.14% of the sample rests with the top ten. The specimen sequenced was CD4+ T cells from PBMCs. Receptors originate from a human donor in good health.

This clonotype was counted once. DNA for the CDR3: TGCAGCGTTGACTCCAACAGGGACGAGCAGTTCTTC. Amino acid sequence: CSVDSNRDEQFF. J is TRBJ2-1 and V is TRBV29-1, with D possibly TRBD1 on 6 matching bases. This CDR3 spans 12 amino acids. Germline loops: CDR1 SQVTM, CDR2 ANQGSEA. V was pared by 3 bases and J by 10 bases, with 13 bases between.

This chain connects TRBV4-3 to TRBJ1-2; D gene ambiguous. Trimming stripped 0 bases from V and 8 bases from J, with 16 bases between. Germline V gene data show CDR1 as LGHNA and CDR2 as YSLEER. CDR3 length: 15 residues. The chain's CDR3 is CASSQEGSQARGYTF. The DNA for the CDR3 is TGCGCCAGCAGCCAAGAAGGATCGCAGGCCAGAGGCTACACCTTC.